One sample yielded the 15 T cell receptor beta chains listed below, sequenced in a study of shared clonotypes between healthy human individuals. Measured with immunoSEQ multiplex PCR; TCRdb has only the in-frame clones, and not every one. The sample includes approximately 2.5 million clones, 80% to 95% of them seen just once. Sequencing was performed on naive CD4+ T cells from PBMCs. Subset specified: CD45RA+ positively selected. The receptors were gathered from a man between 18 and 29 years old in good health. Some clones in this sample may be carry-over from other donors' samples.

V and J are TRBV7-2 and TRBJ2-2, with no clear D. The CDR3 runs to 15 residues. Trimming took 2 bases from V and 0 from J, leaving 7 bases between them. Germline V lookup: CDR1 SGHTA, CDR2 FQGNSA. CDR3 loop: CASSLKGANTGELFF. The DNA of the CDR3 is TGTGCCAGCAGCTTAAAAGGAGCGAACACCGGGGAGCTGTTTTTT.

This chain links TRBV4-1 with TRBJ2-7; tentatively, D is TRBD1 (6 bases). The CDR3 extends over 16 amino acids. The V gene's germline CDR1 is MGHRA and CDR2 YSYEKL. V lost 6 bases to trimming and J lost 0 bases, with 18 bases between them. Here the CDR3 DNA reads TGCGCCAGCAGTAATATCTTCCGGGACAACTCCTACGAGCAGTACTTC. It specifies CASSNIFRDNSYEQYF.

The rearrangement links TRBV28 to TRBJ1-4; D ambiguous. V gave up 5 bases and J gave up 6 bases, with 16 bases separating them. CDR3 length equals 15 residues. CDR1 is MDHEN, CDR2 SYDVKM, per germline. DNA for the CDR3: TGTGCCAGCAGTCCCATCTCCCAGTATTATGAAAAACTGTTTTTT. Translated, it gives CASSPISQYYEKLFF.

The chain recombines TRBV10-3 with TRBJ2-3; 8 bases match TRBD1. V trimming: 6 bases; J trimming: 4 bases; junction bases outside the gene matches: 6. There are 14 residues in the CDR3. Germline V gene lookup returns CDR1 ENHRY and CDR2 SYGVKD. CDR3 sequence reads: CAIRTTGAADTQYF. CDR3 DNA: TGTGCCATCAGGACGACAGGGGCAGCAGATACGCAGTATTTT.

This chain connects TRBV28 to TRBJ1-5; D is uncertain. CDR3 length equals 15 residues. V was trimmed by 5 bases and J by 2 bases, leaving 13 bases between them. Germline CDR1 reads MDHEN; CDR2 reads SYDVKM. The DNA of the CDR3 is TGTGCCAGCAGTCCCGTCCGAACGGGCAATCAGCCCCAGCATTTT. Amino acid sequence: CASSPVRTGNQPQHF. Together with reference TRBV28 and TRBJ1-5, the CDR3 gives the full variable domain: DVKVTQSSRYLVKRTGEKVFLECVQDMDHENMFWYRQDPGLGLRLIYFSYDVKMKEKGDIPEGYSVSREKKERFSLILESASTNQTSMYLCASSPVRTGNQPQHFGDGTRLSIL.

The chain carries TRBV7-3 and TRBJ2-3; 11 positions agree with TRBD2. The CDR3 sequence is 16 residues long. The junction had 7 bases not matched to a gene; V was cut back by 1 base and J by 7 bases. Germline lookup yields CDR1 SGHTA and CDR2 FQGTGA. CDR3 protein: CASSLMGTSGPNTQYF. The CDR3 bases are TGTGCCAGCAGCTTAATGGGGACTAGCGGCCCCAATACGCAGTATTTT.

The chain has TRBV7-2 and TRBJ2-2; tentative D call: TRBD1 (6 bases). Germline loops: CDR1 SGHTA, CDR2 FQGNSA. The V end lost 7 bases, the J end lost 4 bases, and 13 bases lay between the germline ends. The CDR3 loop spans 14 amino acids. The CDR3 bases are TGTGCCAGCACCCCGGGACACATCACCGGGGAGCTGTTTTTT. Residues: CASTPGHITGELFF. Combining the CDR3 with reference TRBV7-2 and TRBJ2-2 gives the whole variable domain GAGVSQSPSNKVTEKGKDVELRCDPISGHTALYWYRQSLGQGLEFLIYFQGNSAPDKSGLPSDRFSAERTGGSVSTLTIQRTQQEDSAVYLCASTPGHITGELFFGEGSRLTVL.

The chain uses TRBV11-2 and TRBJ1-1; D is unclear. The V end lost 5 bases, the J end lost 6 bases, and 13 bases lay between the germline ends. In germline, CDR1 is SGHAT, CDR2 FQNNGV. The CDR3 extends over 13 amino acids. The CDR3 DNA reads TGTGCCAGCAGCCTCCTTAGCCACCCTGAAGCTTTCTTT. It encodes CASSLLSHPEAFF. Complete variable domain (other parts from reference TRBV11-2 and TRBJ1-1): EAGVAQSPRYKIIEKRQSVAFWCNPISGHATLYWYQQILGQGPKLLIQFQNNGVVDDSQLPKDRFSAERLKGVDSTLKIQPAKLEDSAVYLCASSLLSHPEAFFGQGTRLTVV.

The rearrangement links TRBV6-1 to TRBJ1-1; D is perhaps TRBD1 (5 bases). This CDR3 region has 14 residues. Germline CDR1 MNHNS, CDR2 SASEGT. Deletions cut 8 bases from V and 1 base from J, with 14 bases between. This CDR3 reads CASGRPGWNTEAFF. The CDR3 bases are TGTGCCAGCGGTAGGCCAGGGTGGAACACTGAAGCTTTCTTT.

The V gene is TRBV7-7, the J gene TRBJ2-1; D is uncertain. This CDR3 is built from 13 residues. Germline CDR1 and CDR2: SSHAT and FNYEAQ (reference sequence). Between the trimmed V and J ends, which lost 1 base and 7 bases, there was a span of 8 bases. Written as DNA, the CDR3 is TGTGCCAGCAGCTTAGGTCCGGCAAATGAGCAGTTCTTC. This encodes CASSLGPANEQFF.

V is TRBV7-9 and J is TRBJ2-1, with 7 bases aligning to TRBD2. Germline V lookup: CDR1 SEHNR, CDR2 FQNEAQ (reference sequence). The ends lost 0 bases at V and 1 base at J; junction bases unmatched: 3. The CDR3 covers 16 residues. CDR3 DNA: TGTGCCAGCAGCTTAGCGGCGGGAGTTTCCTACAATGAGCAGTTCTTC. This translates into CASSLAAGVSYNEQFF.

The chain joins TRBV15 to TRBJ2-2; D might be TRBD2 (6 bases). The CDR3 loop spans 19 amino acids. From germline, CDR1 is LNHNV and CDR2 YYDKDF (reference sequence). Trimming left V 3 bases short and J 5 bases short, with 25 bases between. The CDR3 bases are TGTGCCACCAGCAGCTCCGCCGTTGAGGCTGCGGGAAGGACCGGGGAGCTGTTTTTT. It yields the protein CATSSSAVEAAGRTGELFF.

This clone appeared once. CDR3 coding DNA: TGTGCCAGCAGCTTAGGCCCTAGCGGGAGTGTGAGTCGAAGGACAGATACGCAGTATTTT. Amino acids: CASSLGPSGSVSRRTDTQYF. The chain is built from TRBV13 and TRBJ2-3; 10 bases are shared with TRBD2. The CDR3 spans 20 residues. V gave up 0 bases and J gave up 3 bases; unmatched junction bases: 15. Germline V lookup: CDR1 PRHDT, CDR2 FYEKMQ (reference sequence).

CDR3 sequence: CASSLALLAGGVNEQFF. For the CDR3, the DNA is TGTGCCAGCAGCTTAGCGCTCCTAGCGGGAGGGGTTAATGAGCAGTTCTTC. The rearrangement joins TRBV7-2 to TRBJ2-1; 12 bases are a match to TRBD2. V was clipped by 0 bases and J by 7 bases; unmatched bases: 7. The CDR3 loop spans 17 amino acids. The germline gives CDR1 SGHTA, CDR2 FQGNSA.

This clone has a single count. The CDR3 reads CSAGAGTRFDTQYF. DNA of the CDR3: TGCAGCGCTGGGGCTGGGACTAGGTTTGATACGCAGTATTTT. The chain recombines TRBV29-1 with TRBJ2-3; 8 bases align to TRBD2. The V and J ends lost 7 bases and 6 bases, in that order; junction bases with no gene match: 12. Germline values: CDR1 SQVTM, CDR2 ANQGSEA. The CDR3 is 14 amino acids.